This T cell receptor beta chain originates from a study of T cells in Graves' hyperthyroidism and ophthalmopathy. Absence of ophthalmopathy progression within 18 months defined stable Graves' hyperthyroidism. Lactation, pregnancy, other autoimmune disease or uncontrolled infection excluded patients. This clonotype was counted ten times or more. The antigen remains undetermined. Study-level results: In blood, most of the thyroid clonotypes expanded above 0.001 were also present. The model foresaw ophthalmopathy a median 6.5 months prior to onset.

RNA transcripts provided the source from which TCR beta CDR3 regions were amplified. The TCR CDR3 was amplified in a first-round RT-PCR using the HTBI primer set. Each CDR3 protein is one row after TCRdb ran MiXCR on the multiplex PCR reads. Among some 510,000 distinct CDR3 sequences listed, about a fifth were seen once. This CDR3 has 16 amino acids. CDR1 MNHEY and CDR2 SVGEGT come from the germline V gene. V was cut by 8 bases and J by 4 bases, with 24 bases left in between. The sample comprised blood. The genes are TRBV6-2 or TRBV6-3 and TRBJ2-7; TRBD1 is a possible D gene (6 bases). This TCR was recovered from a man between 18 and 29 years old with Graves' hyperthyroidism. DNA of the CDR3: TGTGCCAGCTGGGGACCCTTCCGGGACAAAGGTTACGAGCAGTACTTC. Its protein product is CASWGPFRDKGYEQYF.